The clone carrying this T cell receptor (beta chain) was counted at least ten times. These data are taken from a study of neurological immune-mediated disorders. The study used blood bank volunteers in Maryland, USA, as healthy controls. The making of cDNA relied on 5'RACE with 10-nucleotide random UMIs. TCRdb reprocessed the 5' RACE reads via MiXCR and lists one record per CDR3 protein. The sample contains about 79,000 distinct CDR3 sequences, around an eighth of which appear only once. Sequencing input: PBMCs. The origin of this receptor is a woman between 50 and 59 years old in good health.

The CDR3 loop reads CASSRDTLRSSYNSPLHF. The CDR3 DNA reads TGTGCCAGCAGCCGGGACACTCTTAGGAGCTCCTATAATTCACCCCTCCACTTT. The chain employs TRBV7-6 and TRBJ1-6; D possibly corresponds to TRBD1 (6 bases). Germline values: CDR1 SGHVS, CDR2 FNYEAQ. The CDR3 extends over 18 amino acids. V shed 5 bases and J shed 0 bases, with 17 bases lying between them.